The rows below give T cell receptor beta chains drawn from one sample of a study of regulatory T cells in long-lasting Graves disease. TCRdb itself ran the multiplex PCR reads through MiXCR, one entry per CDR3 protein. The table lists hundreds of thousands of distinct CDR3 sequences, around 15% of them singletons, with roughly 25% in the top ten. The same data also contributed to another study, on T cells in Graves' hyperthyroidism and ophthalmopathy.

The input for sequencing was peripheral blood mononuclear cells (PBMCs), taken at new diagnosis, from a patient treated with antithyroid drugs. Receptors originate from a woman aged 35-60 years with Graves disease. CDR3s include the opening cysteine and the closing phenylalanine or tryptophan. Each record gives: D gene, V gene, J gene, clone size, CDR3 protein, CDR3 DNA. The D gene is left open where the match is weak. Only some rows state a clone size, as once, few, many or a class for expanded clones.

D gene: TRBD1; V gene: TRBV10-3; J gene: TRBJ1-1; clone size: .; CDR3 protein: CAISSGTVGTEAFF; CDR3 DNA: TGTGCCATCAGCTCCGGGACAGTGGGCACTGAAGCTTTCTTT
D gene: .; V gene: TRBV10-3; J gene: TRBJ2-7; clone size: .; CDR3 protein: CAAREGDYEQYF; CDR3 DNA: TGTGCCGCCCGGGAAGGGGACTACGAGCAGTACTTC
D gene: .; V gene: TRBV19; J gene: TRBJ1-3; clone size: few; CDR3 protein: CASSAHYWGASGNTIYF; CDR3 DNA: TGTGCCAGTAGTGCCCATTATTGGGGGGCTTCTGGAAACACCATATATTTT
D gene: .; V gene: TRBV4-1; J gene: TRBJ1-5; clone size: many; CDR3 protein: CASSQTQGMNQPQHF; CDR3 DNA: TGCGCCAGCAGCCAAACCCAGGGGATGAATCAGCCCCAGCATTTT
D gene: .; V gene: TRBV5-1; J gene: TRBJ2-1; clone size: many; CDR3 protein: CASSSPGGPYNEQFF; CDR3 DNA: TGCGCCAGCAGCTCCCCGGGGGGCCCCTACAATGAGCAGTTCTTC
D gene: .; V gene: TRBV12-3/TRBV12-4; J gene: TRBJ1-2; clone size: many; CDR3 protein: CASSVEGIAGYGYTF; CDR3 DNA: TGTGCCAGCAGTGTTGAGGGCATTGCGGGGTATGGCTACACCTTC
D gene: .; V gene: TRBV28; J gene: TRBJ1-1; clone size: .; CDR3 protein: CASSSRVKNTEAFF; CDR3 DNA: TGTGCCAGCAGTTCCAGGGTTAAGAACACTGAAGCTTTCTTT
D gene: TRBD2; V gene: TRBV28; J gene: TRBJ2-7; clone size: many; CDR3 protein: CASSPKPGTSGEYEQYF; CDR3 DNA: TGTGCCAGCAGTCCAAAACCCGGGACTAGCGGGGAATACGAGCAGTACTTC
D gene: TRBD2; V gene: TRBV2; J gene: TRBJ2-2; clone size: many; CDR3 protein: CASSEWLAGGENTGELFF; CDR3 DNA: TGTGCCAGCAGTGAATGGCTAGCGGGGGGAGAGAACACCGGGGAGCTGTTTTTT
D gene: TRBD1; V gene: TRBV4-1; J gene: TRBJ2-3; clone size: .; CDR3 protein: CASSQMTGGTDTQYF; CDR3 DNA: TGCGCCAGCAGCCAAATGACAGGGGGCACAGATACGCAGTATTTT
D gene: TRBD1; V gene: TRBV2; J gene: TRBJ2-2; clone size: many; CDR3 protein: CASTGTGGTGELFF; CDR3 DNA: TGTGCCAGCACTGGGACAGGGGGCACCGGGGAGCTGTTTTTT
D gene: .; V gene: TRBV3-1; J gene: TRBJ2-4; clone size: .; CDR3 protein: CASSQDRGLPQYF; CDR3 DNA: TGTGCCAGCAGCCAAGATAGGGGTTTACCCCAGTACTTC
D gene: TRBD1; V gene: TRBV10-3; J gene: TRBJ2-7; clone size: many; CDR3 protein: CAISEGIQGFSYEQYF; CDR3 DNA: TGTGCCATCAGTGAGGGAATACAGGGGTTTTCCTACGAGCAGTACTTC
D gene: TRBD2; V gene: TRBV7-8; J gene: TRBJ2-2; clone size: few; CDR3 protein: CASSLQPSGTTGELFF; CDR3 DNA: TGTGCCAGCAGCCTACAACCTAGCGGGACCACCGGGGAGCTGTTTTTT
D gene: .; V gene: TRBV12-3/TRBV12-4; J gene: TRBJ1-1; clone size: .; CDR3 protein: CASSLSAEAEAFF; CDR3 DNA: TGTGCCAGCAGTTTATCCGCAGAAGCTGAAGCTTTCTTT
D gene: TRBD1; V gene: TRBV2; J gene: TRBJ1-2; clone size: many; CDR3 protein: CASMGQGDYGYTF; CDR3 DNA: TGTGCCAGCATGGGACAGGGCGACTATGGCTACACCTTC
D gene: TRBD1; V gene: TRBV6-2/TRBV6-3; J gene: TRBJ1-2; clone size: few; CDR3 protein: CASSYTGEYGYTF; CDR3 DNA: TGTGCCAGCAGTTATACAGGGGAATATGGCTACACCTTC
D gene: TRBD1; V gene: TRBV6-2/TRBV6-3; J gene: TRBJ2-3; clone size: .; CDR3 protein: CASSNRDRGVAGQTDTQYF; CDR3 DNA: TGTGCCAGCAGTAACCGGGACAGGGGGGTAGCGGGACAGACAGATACGCAGTATTTT
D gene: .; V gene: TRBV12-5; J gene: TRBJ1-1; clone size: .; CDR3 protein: CASGPKLTWNTEAFF; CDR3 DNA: TGTGCTAGTGGTCCAAAACTCACGTGGAACACTGAAGCTTTCTTT
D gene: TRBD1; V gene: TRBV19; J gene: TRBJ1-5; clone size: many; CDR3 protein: CASSIGGTGDWPQHF; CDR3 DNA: TGTGCCAGTAGTATAGGAGGGACAGGAGATTGGCCCCAGCATTTT
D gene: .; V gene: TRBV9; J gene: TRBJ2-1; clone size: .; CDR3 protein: CASSVGVPYYNEQFF; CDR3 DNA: TGTGCCAGCAGCGTAGGGGTTCCTTACTACAATGAGCAGTTCTTC
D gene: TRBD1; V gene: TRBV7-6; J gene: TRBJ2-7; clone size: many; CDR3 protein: CASSPGTGENEQYF; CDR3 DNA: TGTGCCAGCAGCCCGGGGACAGGGGAGAACGAGCAGTACTTC
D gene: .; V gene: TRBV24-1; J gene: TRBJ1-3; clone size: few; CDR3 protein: CATSERRNTIYF; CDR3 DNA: TGTGCCACCAGTGAACGGAGAAACACCATATATTTT
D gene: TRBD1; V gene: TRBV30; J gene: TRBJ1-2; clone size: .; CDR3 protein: CVTDRGPIGYTF; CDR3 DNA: TGTGTTACGGACAGGGGGCCGATAGGCTACACCTTC